This entry is about one TCR beta chain. The data belong to a study of shared clonotypes between healthy human individuals. At the level of the study: Three plates were used per donor for CD4 naive, three for CD4 memory, two for CD8 naive and one for CD8 memory.

The study enrolled healthy HIV-negative adults without recent acute infections or vaccinations as donors. CDR1 is SGHAT and CDR2 is FQNNGV in the germline V gene. The CDR3 length is 14 residues. Trimming took 3 bases from V and 2 from J, leaving 10 bases between them. Sequencing was performed with immunoSEQ multiplex PCR; in TCRdb, only in-frame clones are kept and a portion is missing. Among about 1.1 million clones listed, 75% to 80% were seen once. The chain is built from TRBV11-2 and TRBJ1-1; D not certain. What was sequenced was memory CD4+ T cells from PBMCs. Subset indicated: CD45RA-negative fraction. The sequence derives from a man aged 18-30 years in good health. Some clones in this sample may be carry-over from other donors' samples. The CDR3: CASSFQITNTEAFF. CDR3 bases: TGTGCCAGCAGCTTCCAAATTACAAACACTGAAGCTTTCTTT.